This is a list of T cell receptor beta chains from one sample in a study of T cell repertoires in cytomegalovirus infection. TCRdb re-called the reads through MiXCR, storing one row per CDR3 protein. The data hold fewer than 300,000 distinct CDR3 sequences, with roughly 26% observed a single time. Sequenced sample: PBMCs. Receptors were obtained from a human donor in good health (CMV status not recorded). Some clones in this sample may be carry-over from other donors' samples. Both conserved end residues are part of each CDR3. A D gene is named only where the DNA matches it firmly. Expanded clones get a size class; other rows say once, few or many, or leave the size out.

CDR3: CSAPPFKTGLNVYNEQFF; DNA: TGCAGTGCTCCCCCATTCAAAACAGGGTTGAACGTCTACAATGAGCAGTTCTTC; V: TRBV20-1; size: NA; D: NA; J: TRBJ2-1
CDR3: CASSLDPGNEQFF; DNA: TGCGCCAGCAGCTTGGACCCGGGCAATGAGCAGTTCTTC; V: TRBV5-1; size: few; D: NA; J: TRBJ2-1
CDR3: CASQSGRADSRNTEAFF; DNA: TGTGCCAGCCAGTCCGGTAGGGCGGACTCGAGGAACACTGAAGCTTTCTTT; V: TRBV6-1; size: NA; D: NA; J: TRBJ1-1
CDR3: CASSDKYNEQFF; DNA: TGTGCCAGCAGCGACAAGTACAATGAGCAGTTCTTC; V: TRBV27; size: NA; D: NA; J: TRBJ2-1
CDR3: CASSLVPHDGLSTDTQYF; DNA: TGCGCCAGCAGCTTGGTGCCCCATGACGGGTTGAGCACAGATACGCAGTATTTT; V: TRBV5-1; size: NA; D: NA; J: TRBJ2-3
CDR3: CASSTKPGGQGVEQYF; DNA: TGTGCCAGCAGCACAAAGCCTGGTGGACAGGGGGTCGAGCAGTACTTC; V: TRBV7-9; size: NA; D: TRBD1; J: TRBJ2-7
CDR3: CASSPGVRGTDTQYF; DNA: TGTGCCAGCAGCCCGGGGGTTCGAGGCACAGATACGCAGTATTTT; V: TRBV7-3; size: few; D: NA; J: TRBJ2-3
CDR3: CASSYDRDYEQYF; DNA: TGTGCCAGCAGTTACGACAGGGACTACGAGCAGTACTTC; V: TRBV6-5; size: NA; D: TRBD1; J: TRBJ2-7
CDR3: CASSPRTSGITDTQYF; DNA: TGTGCCAGCAGCCCCCGGACTAGCGGAATCACAGATACGCAGTATTTT; V: TRBV11-2; size: few; D: TRBD2; J: TRBJ2-3
CDR3: CASSSGTGGDQPQHF; DNA: TGTGCCAGCAGCTCTGGGACAGGGGGCGATCAGCCCCAGCATTTT; V: TRBV7-2; size: many; D: TRBD1; J: TRBJ1-5
CDR3: CASSPPGTDTQYF; DNA: TGCGCCAGCAGCCCACCGGGCACAGATACGCAGTATTTT; V: TRBV18; size: many; D: NA; J: TRBJ2-3
CDR3: CASSAPSDRLLSNQPQHF; DNA: TGTGCCAGCAGTGCCCCCTCGGACAGGTTGCTTAGCAATCAGCCCCAGCATTTT; V: TRBV28; size: NA; D: TRBD1; J: TRBJ1-5
CDR3: CASRTGGWLNEQFF; DNA: TGTGCCAGCAGGACGGGGGGCTGGCTCAATGAGCAGTTCTTC; V: TRBV7-2; size: many; D: NA; J: TRBJ2-1
CDR3: CASRDRAYGYTF; DNA: TGTGCCAGCAGAGACAGGGCCTATGGCTACACCTTC; V: TRBV28; size: many; D: TRBD1; J: TRBJ1-2
CDR3: CASSLVLQGAGELFF; DNA: TGTGCCAGCAGCTTAGTACTACAGGGGGCCGGGGAGCTGTTTTTT; V: TRBV7-2; size: many; D: TRBD1; J: TRBJ2-2
CDR3: CASSFHADNHEQYF; DNA: TGTGCCAGCAGCTTTCATGCCGACAACCACGAGCAGTACTTC; V: TRBV11-2; size: few; D: NA; J: TRBJ2-7
CDR3: CSAQQRLAGGVDTQYF; DNA: TGCAGCGCCCAACAAAGACTAGCGGGGGGCGTAGATACGCAGTATTTT; V: TRBV20-1; size: NA; D: TRBD2; J: TRBJ2-3
CDR3: CASSSFLGRGTIYEQYF; DNA: TGTGCCAGCAGTTCTTTCCTTGGCCGGGGTACAATATACGAGCAGTACTTC; V: TRBV28; size: NA; D: NA; J: TRBJ2-7
CDR3: CASSYDRGSGYTF; DNA: TGCGCCAGCAGCTACGACAGGGGCAGCGGCTACACCTTC; V: TRBV5-1; size: few; D: TRBD1; J: TRBJ1-2
CDR3: CASSWLPDRVNQPQHF; DNA: TGCGCCAGCAGCTGGCTACCTGACAGGGTCAATCAGCCCCAGCATTTT; V: TRBV5-1; size: few; D: TRBD1; J: TRBJ1-5
CDR3: CASSPRRAGIYNEQFF; DNA: TGTGCCAGTAGCCCCCGGAGGGCAGGGATCTACAATGAGCAGTTCTTC; V: TRBV19; size: NA; D: NA; J: TRBJ2-1
CDR3: CSASSGEAYEQYF; DNA: TGCAGTGCTAGTTCAGGGGAGGCCTACGAGCAGTACTTC; V: TRBV20-1; size: NA; D: NA; J: TRBJ2-7
CDR3: CASSYRLKGTEAFF; DNA: TGTGCCAGCAGTTACCGCTTGAAGGGCACTGAAGCTTTCTTT; V: TRBV6-2/TRBV6-3; size: few; D: NA; J: TRBJ1-1
CDR3: CASRDSSGNFPYNEQFF; DNA: TGTGCCAGTAGAGACTCTAGCGGCAACTTCCCCTACAATGAGCAGTTCTTC; V: TRBV19; size: NA; D: TRBD2; J: TRBJ2-1
CDR3: CASRRTEERTEAFF; DNA: TGTGCCAGCAGAAGGACAGAGGAGAGGACTGAAGCTTTCTTT; V: TRBV6-5; size: few; D: NA; J: TRBJ1-1
CDR3: CSVEGGGETQYF; DNA: TGCAGCGTTGAAGGAGGGGGAGAGACCCAGTACTTC; V: TRBV29-1; size: NA; D: NA; J: TRBJ2-5
CDR3: CATSKNPWEYNEQFF; DNA: TGTGCCACCAGCAAGAACCCCTGGGAGTACAATGAGCAGTTCTTC; V: TRBV15; size: NA; D: NA; J: TRBJ2-1
CDR3: CASGLQQNTQYF; DNA: TGTGCTAGTGGTTTGCAACAGAATACGCAGTATTTT; V: TRBV12-5; size: once; D: NA; J: TRBJ2-3
CDR3: CSASTSGGALDNEQYF; DNA: TGCAGTGCATCGACTAGCGGGGGGGCATTGGACAACGAGCAGTACTTC; V: TRBV20-1; size: NA; D: TRBD2; J: TRBJ2-7
CDR3: CASSSDRYPNSPLHF; DNA: TGCGCCAGCAGCTCGGACAGGTACCCGAATTCACCCCTCCACTTT; V: TRBV5-1; size: NA; D: TRBD1; J: TRBJ1-6
CDR3: CATSDTGRANVLTF; DNA: TGTGCCACCAGTGATACAGGGCGGGCCAACGTCCTGACTTTC; V: TRBV24-1; size: NA; D: NA; J: TRBJ2-6
CDR3: CASSLAVGSSYNEQFF; DNA: TGTGCCAGCAGCTTAGCTGTAGGGAGCTCCTACAATGAGCAGTTCTTC; V: TRBV7-2; size: many; D: NA; J: TRBJ2-1
CDR3: CASSSTGFWDYGYTF; DNA: TGTGCCAGCAGCTCCACAGGGTTTTGGGACTATGGCTACACCTTC; V: TRBV13; size: NA; D: NA; J: TRBJ1-2
CDR3: CASSPDGDGYTF; DNA: TGTGCCAGTAGCCCCGACGGGGACGGCTACACCTTC; V: TRBV19; size: NA; D: NA; J: TRBJ1-2
CDR3: CAWSEGSTDTQYF; DNA: TGTGCCTGGAGTGAGGGTAGCACAGATACGCAGTATTTT; V: TRBV30; size: NA; D: NA; J: TRBJ2-3
CDR3: CSARAGRVTGELFF; DNA: TGCAGTGCTAGAGCAGGGAGGGTCACCGGGGAGCTGTTTTTT; V: TRBV20-1; size: NA; D: TRBD2; J: TRBJ2-2
CDR3: CASSPPRGAPEQYF; DNA: TGTGCCAGCAGCCCCCCCAGGGGGGCCCCCGAGCAGTACTTC; V: TRBV6-5; size: few; D: NA; J: TRBJ2-7
CDR3: CASSLGGHTGELFF; DNA: TGCGCCAGCAGCTTGGGGGGGCACACCGGGGAGCTGTTTTTT; V: TRBV5-1; size: few; D: NA; J: TRBJ2-2
CDR3: CAIPHPQGGTGELFF; DNA: TGTGCCATCCCCCACCCCCAGGGGGGAACCGGGGAGCTGTTTTTT; V: TRBV10-3; size: NA; D: NA; J: TRBJ2-2
CDR3: CASSLSGRTTGQPQHF; DNA: TGTGCCAGCAGTCTCTCCGGCCGGACAACAGGTCAGCCCCAGCATTTT; V: TRBV12-3/TRBV12-4; size: many; D: NA; J: TRBJ1-5
CDR3: CGSSLDGTVYEQYF; DNA: TGTGGCAGCAGCTTAGACGGGACGGTTTACGAGCAGTACTTC; V: TRBV7-3; size: NA; D: NA; J: TRBJ2-7